A selection of T cell receptor beta chains follows, all from one sample in a study of T cells in Graves' hyperthyroidism and ophthalmopathy. MiXCR was run by TCRdb on the multiplex PCR reads, yielding one entry per CDR3 protein. The sample holds a few hundred thousand distinct CDR3 sequences, approximately 14% seen once. Sequenced input: blood. These receptors all come from a woman in her 30s with Graves' ophthalmopathy. Each CDR3 is given with its conserved first and last residue. D genes are given only for firm matches. Expanded clones are given a class, and other clones once, few, many or no size at all.

v_call	d_call	j_call	clone_size	cdr3_nt	cdr3_aa
TRBV2	-	TRBJ1-5	many	TGTGCCAGCACGGTCCGAGGGAATCAGCCCCAGCATTTT	CASTVRGNQPQHF
TRBV28	TRBD1	TRBJ1-6	-	TGTGCCAGTTCTCGGGACAGCAATTCACCCCTCCACTTT	CASSRDSNSPLHF
TRBV7-2	TRBD2	TRBJ2-2	-	TGTGCCAGCAGCACAACACCTAGCGGGGGGACCGGGGAGCTGTTTTTT	CASSTTPSGGTGELFF
TRBV20-1	-	TRBJ1-4	few	TGCAGTGCTAGGGAGACAGGCACTGGTTATGAAAAACTGTTTTTT	CSARETGTGYEKLFF
TRBV5-1	-	TRBJ1-1	many	TGCGCCAGCATAGGTTCGAACACTGAAGCTTTCTTT	CASIGSNTEAFF
TRBV7-2	-	TRBJ2-3	many	TGTGCCAGCAGCTTACTGGGGATTACAGATACGCAGTATTTT	CASSLLGITDTQYF
TRBV7-6	-	TRBJ2-2	few	TGTGCCAGCAGCTTAGGGGCACCAACGAACACCGGGGAGCTGTTTTTT	CASSLGAPTNTGELFF
TRBV25-1	-	TRBJ2-2	many	TGTGCCAGCAGTGAACGGGGACCGGATGGCACCGGGGAGCTGTTTTTT	CASSERGPDGTGELFF
TRBV11-3	-	TRBJ2-1	many	TGTGCCAGCAGTTCCGGGACCCCTGGCTCCAATGAGCAGTTCTTC	CASSSGTPGSNEQFF
TRBV18	TRBD1	TRBJ1-1	many	TGTGCCAGCTCACCGACAGGGGTTAACACTGAAGCTTTCTTT	CASSPTGVNTEAFF
TRBV20-1	TRBD2	TRBJ2-7	-	TGCAGTGCTAAAGGACTAGCGGGGGAAGGCGAGCAGTACTTC	CSAKGLAGEGEQYF
TRBV19	TRBD1	TRBJ1-2	many	TGTGCCAGTAGTGTACCGGCAGGGGGAAGTGGCTACACCTTC	CASSVPAGGSGYTF
TRBV12-3/TRBV12-4	-	TRBJ2-2	many	TGTGCCAGCAGTCACCAGAATTCGAACACCGGGGAGCTGTTTTTT	CASSHQNSNTGELFF
TRBV28	-	TRBJ1-1	many	TGTGCCAGCAGTCTCAGGACGAGGGGCACTGAAGCTTTCTTT	CASSLRTRGTEAFF
TRBV2	-	TRBJ2-7	many	TGTGCCAGCAGTGAACCGGCCTACGAGCAGTACTTC	CASSEPAYEQYF
TRBV14	TRBD2	TRBJ2-7	-	TGTGCCAGCAGCCAAGATGGCTCTTCCGGGACTATGACCTACGAGCAGTACTTC	CASSQDGSSGTMTYEQYF
TRBV2	TRBD2	TRBJ2-5	many	TGTGCCAGCGGTACGAGCGGGGGCATAGAGACCCAGTACTTC	CASGTSGGIETQYF
TRBV5-4	-	TRBJ2-3	-	TGTGCCAGCAGGTGGGTTGGCACAGATTCGCAGTATTTT	CASRWVGTDSQYF
TRBV3-1	-	TRBJ2-5	many	TGTGCCAGCAGCGAACAGATACAAGTCCAAGAGACCCAGTACTTC	CASSEQIQVQETQYF
TRBV20-1	-	TRBJ1-5	many	TGCAGTGCTAGGTTATGGGGGGGGGACAATCAGCCCCAGCATTTT	CSARLWGGDNQPQHF
TRBV29-1	TRBD1	TRBJ2-7	few	TGCAGCGTTGAAGCCCCATCCCTTCCGACGAGACAGGGGAGGTACGAGCAGTACTTC	CSVEAPSLPTRQGRYEQYF
TRBV24-1	-	TRBJ2-3	-	TGTGCCACCAGCCGAGACTCGGTCGGAGATACGCAGTATTTT	CATSRDSVGDTQYF
TRBV18	-	TRBJ1-5	few	TGTGCCAGCTCACCACTTCCCCACAGCCTTAGCGATCAGCCCCAGCATTTT	CASSPLPHSLSDQPQHF
TRBV5-6	TRBD2	TRBJ2-2	many	TGTGCCAGCAGCTTTGGGGGACTAATTAGCGGGGAGCTGTTTTTT	CASSFGGLISGELFF
TRBV27	-	TRBJ2-3	many	TGTGCCAGCAGGGGACACAGCACAGATACGCAGTATTTT	CASRGHSTDTQYF
TRBV9	-	TRBJ2-3	-	TGTGCCAGCAGCGTAGAAGGAGGGAGAACAGATACGCAGTATTTT	CASSVEGGRTDTQYF
TRBV11-1	-	TRBJ2-7	-	TGTGCCAGCAGCAGGGCAGAGTCCTACGAGCAGTACTTC	CASSRAESYEQYF